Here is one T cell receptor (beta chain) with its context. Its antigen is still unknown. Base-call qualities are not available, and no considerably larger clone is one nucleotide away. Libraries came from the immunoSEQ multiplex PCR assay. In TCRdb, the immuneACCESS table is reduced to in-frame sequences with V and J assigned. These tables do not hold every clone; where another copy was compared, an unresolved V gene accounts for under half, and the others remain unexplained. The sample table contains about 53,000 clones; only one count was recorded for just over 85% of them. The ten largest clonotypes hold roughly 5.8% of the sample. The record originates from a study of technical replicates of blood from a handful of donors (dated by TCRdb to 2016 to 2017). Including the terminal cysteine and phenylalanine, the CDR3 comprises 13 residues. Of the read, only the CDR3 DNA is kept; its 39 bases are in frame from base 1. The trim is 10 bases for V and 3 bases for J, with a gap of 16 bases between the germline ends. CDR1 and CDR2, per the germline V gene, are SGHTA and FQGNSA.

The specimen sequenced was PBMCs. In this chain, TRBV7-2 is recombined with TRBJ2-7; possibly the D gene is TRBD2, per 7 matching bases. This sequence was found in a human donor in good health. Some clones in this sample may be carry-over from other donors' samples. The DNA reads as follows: TGTGCCACCTCCGCGGGGGCCCACTACGAGCAGTACTTC. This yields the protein CATSAGAHYEQYF.